Presented here are 17 T cell receptor beta chains from one specimen sequenced in a study of blood T cell repertoires in COVID-19. Produced via immunoSEQ multiplex PCR; TCRdb's table is partial and in-frame only. The sample records around 300,000 clones, around 90% being singletons. Input material: PBMCs or T cells enriched from blood (not recorded which). These receptors all come from a woman aged 18 to 35 with acute COVID-19.

This chain connects TRBV27 to TRBJ2-3; a possible D gene is TRBD2 (5 bases). The ends were cut back, 3 bases at V and 3 bases at J, with 13 bases in the middle. The CDR3 loop spans 15 amino acids. From germline, CDR1 is MNHEY and CDR2 SMNVEV (reference sequence). The CDR3 reads CASSFSQDSTDTQYF. DNA of the CDR3: TGTGCCAGCAGTTTCTCCCAGGACTCAACAGATACGCAGTATTTT.

J is TRBJ1-6 and V is TRBV12-3 or TRBV12-4; 9 bases align to TRBD1. This CDR3 has 13 residues. The junction had 0 bases not matched to a gene; V was cut back by 5 bases and J by 7 bases. CDR3 sequence reads: CASSTGGNSPLHF. CDR3 coding DNA: TGTGCCAGCAGTACAGGGGGCAATTCACCCCTCCACTTT.

This chain links TRBV7-6 with TRBJ1-5; no firm D call. The ends were cut back, 1 base at V and 7 bases at J, with 8 bases in the middle. The CDR3 extends over 13 amino acids. Germline values: CDR1 SGHVS, CDR2 FNYEAQ. The CDR3 sequence: CASSLGGGQPQHF. CDR3 DNA: TGTGCCAGCAGCTTAGGGGGAGGGCAGCCCCAGCATTTT.

The chain joins TRBV6-5 to TRBJ2-7, with 9 bases identical to TRBD1. Germline assignment: CDR1 MNHEY and CDR2 SVGAGI. This CDR3 has 16 residues. Trimming at V came to 2 bases and at J to 2 bases, leaving 7 bases not matched to a gene. The CDR3 DNA sequence: TGTGCCAGCAGTTACAAACAGGGGGCTTCCACCTACGAGCAGTACTTC. Encoded protein: CASSYKQGASTYEQYF.

The V gene is TRBV24-1, the J gene TRBJ2-1, with TRBD2 identical over 12 bases. CDR1 and CDR2 from the germline V gene are KGHDR and SFDVKD. J was trimmed by 6 bases and V by 5 bases; bases with no gene match: 16. The length of the CDR3 is 19 residues. The DNA of the CDR3 is TGTGCCACCAGTGGAGGGTATCTAGCGGGAGGGCCAAGGATCAATGAGCAGTTCTTC. Its translation is CATSGGYLAGGPRINEQFF.

A single count supports this clone. The V call is TRBV5-6, the J call TRBJ1-2, with 8 bases identical to TRBD1. The CDR3 spans 15 residues. The ends lost 3 bases at V and 0 bases at J; junction bases unmatched: 4. The germline V gene encodes CDR1 SGHDT and CDR2 YYEEEE. CDR3: CASSSGGITNYGYTF. The DNA of the CDR3 is TGTGCCAGCAGCTCAGGGGGCATAACTAACTATGGCTACACCTTC.

V usage is TRBV7-9 and J usage is TRBJ2-5; unclear D gene. CDR1 is SEHNR, CDR2 FQNEAQ, per germline (reference sequence). V lost 1 base and J 1 base, leaving 10 bases between the germline ends. CDR3 length: 15 residues. CDR3 loop: CASSLGSAAQETQYF. CDR3 in DNA: TGTGCCAGCAGCTTAGGATCCGCGGCCCAAGAGACCCAGTACTTC.

The chain joins TRBV28 to TRBJ1-5; D is unclear. The CDR3 is 14 residues long. Germline V CDR1 and CDR2: MDHEN, SYDVKM. V was pared by 7 bases and J by 2 bases, with 12 bases between. CDR3 sequence: CASNPQQGNQPQHF. As DNA, the CDR3 is TGTGCCAGCAACCCTCAGCAGGGCAATCAGCCCCAGCATTTT.

This clone is a singleton in its sample. This chain connects TRBV5-1 to TRBJ2-3; TRBD2 matches 11 bases. Germline CDR1 SGHRS, CDR2 YFSETQ. J gave up 3 bases and V 7 bases, and 4 bases lay outside the gene matches. CDR3 size: 14 residues. CDR3 loop: CASRTSGSTDTQYF. The CDR3 DNA reads as TGCGCCAGCCGTACTAGCGGGAGTACAGATACGCAGTATTTT.

The chain joins TRBV7-9 to TRBJ2-1, with D possibly matching TRBD2 (5 bases). The germline CDR1 and CDR2 sequences are SEHNR and FQNEAQ (reference sequence). CDR3 size: 16 residues. V was clipped by 1 base and J by 1 base, with 11 bases between them. CDR3 sequence: CASSLDPRLSYNEQFF. The CDR3 region has the DNA TGTGCCAGCAGCTTAGACCCGAGACTATCCTACAATGAGCAGTTCTTC.

This clone came up once. The chain carries TRBV25-1 and TRBJ1-2; tentative D call: TRBD1 (6 bases). The CDR3 consists of 14 residues. CDR1 is MGHDK, CDR2 SYGVNS, per germline. V was shortened by 6 bases and J by 3 bases, with 14 bases between the two germline ends. The CDR3 region has the DNA TGTGCCAGCAGCGGCCCGGACAGCTACTATGGCTACACCTTC. Its protein product is CASSGPDSYYGYTF.

The rearrangement links TRBV7-3 to TRBJ2-5, with TRBD2 matching 7 bases. V was clipped by 5 bases and J by 5 bases; unmatched bases: 5. The CDR3 loop spans 13 amino acids. Germline loops: CDR1 SGHTA, CDR2 FQGTGA. CDR3 in amino acids: CASSPKGGETQYF. CDR3 coding DNA: TGTGCCAGCAGCCCAAAGGGAGGGGAGACCCAGTACTTC.

The chain joins TRBV3-1 (or the pseudogene TRBV3-2) to TRBJ1-5, with 7 positions matching TRBD1. The CDR3 loop spans 20 amino acids. Germline loops: CDR1 LGHDT, CDR2 YNNKEL (reference sequence). V lost 3 bases to trimming and J lost 2 bases; unmatched junction nucleotides: 19. CDR3 region: CASSQLRQGIEFEGNQPQHF. The DNA of the CDR3 is TGTGCCAGCAGCCAGCTACGACAGGGAATTGAGTTCGAGGGCAATCAGCCCCAGCATTTT.

The V call is TRBV7-9, the J call TRBJ2-2; 9 positions match TRBD1. The CDR3 spans 18 residues. The junction had 15 bases not matched to a gene; V was cut back by 5 bases and J by 5 bases. Germline values: CDR1 SEHNR, CDR2 FQNEAQ (reference sequence). CDR3 in amino acids: CASSAPGQGGRGTGELFF. DNA for the CDR3: TGTGCCAGCAGCGCCCCGGGACAGGGAGGAAGAGGAACCGGGGAGCTGTTTTTT.

The chain joins TRBV18 to TRBJ2-3; possible D gene TRBD1, 5 bases. The CDR3 is 17 amino acids. Deletions cut 0 bases from V and 4 bases from J, with 17 bases between. Germline CDR1 is KGHSH and CDR2 is LQKENI. The DNA of the CDR3 is TGTGCCAGCTCACCACCAACTACAGGATCCGCCGCAGATACGCAGTATTTT. Translation: CASSPPTTGSAADTQYF. Full variable domain (outside the CDR3, taken from reference TRBV18 and TRBJ2-3): NAGVMQNPRHLVRRRGQEARLRCSPMKGHSHVYWYRQLPEEGLKFMVYLQKENIIDESGMPKERFSAEFPKEGPSILRIQQVVRGDSAAYFCASSPPTTGSAADTQYFGPGTRLTVL.

This chain links TRBV3-1 (or the pseudogene TRBV3-2) with TRBJ1-6; TRBD1 matches at 7 bases. There are 14 residues in the CDR3. V shed 3 bases and J 5 bases; nucleotides not matched to a gene: 1. Germline assignment: CDR1 LGHDT and CDR2 YNNKEL (reference sequence). CDR3 sequence: CASSQGTDNSPLHF. CDR3 nucleotide sequence: TGTGCCAGCAGCCAGGGGACAGATAATTCACCCCTCCACTTT.

This chain connects TRBV6-5 to TRBJ1-2; the D gene is possibly TRBD1 (6 bases). Trimming shortened V by 6 bases and J by 4 bases, and 12 bases separated the two germline ends. Germline V gene data show CDR1 as MNHEY and CDR2 as SVGAGI. CDR3 length: 13 residues. CDR3 sequence: CASRRQVTYGYTF. The DNA for the CDR3 is TGTGCCAGCAGACGACAGGTAACCTATGGCTACACCTTC.